This TCR beta chain was found in a study of shared clonotypes between healthy human individuals. Regarding the study as a whole: Sample collection involved blood only; tissue repertoires are likely different. The study drew on few donors, limiting represented genetic and exposure-history diversity.

V dropped 0 bases and J dropped 6 bases, with 11 bases sitting between them. The CDR3 is 14 amino acids. Per the germline V gene, CDR1 is KGHSH and CDR2 is LQKENI. Assay execution took place at the deep level. The material for each subset, its genomic DNA, was split evenly across several immunoSEQ plates. The method was immunoSEQ multiplex PCR; TCRdb's version includes in-frame clones alone and lacks a portion of them. Of about 1 million clones in the sample, about 70% were seen once. Remarks on this clone: The antigen remains unidentified.

The TCR originated in a man between 18 and 29 years old in good health. The rearrangement links TRBV18 to TRBJ1-1; unclear D gene. Sequenced material: memory CD4+ T cells sorted from blood. Subset meaning: CD45RA-negative fraction. CDR3 DNA: TGTGCCAGCTCACCACCCGGGAGACGGGCTGAAGCTTTCTTT. Amino acids: CASSPPGRRAEAFF.